A selection of T cell receptor beta chains follows, all from one sample in a study of OX40 agonist ivuxolimab in advanced cancers. Generated by immunoSEQ multiplex PCR, the TCRdb table keeps only in-frame clones and is missing some. This sample yields roughly 26,000 clones, of which more than 70% are seen a single time; approximately 15% belongs to the top ten. Sample: CD4+ or CD8+ T cells sorted from blood, taken in a trial of the OX40 agonist ivuxolimab. The receptor source for this set is an adult with an advanced solid tumor such as melanoma, head and neck, liver or kidney cancer. Each CDR3 is given with its conserved first and last residue. D genes are given only for firm matches. Clone size is given for some rows only: seen once, a few or many times, or a class if the clone is expanded.

V	size	J	D	DNA	CDR3
TRBV12-5	-	TRBJ2-7	TRBD2	TGTGCTAGTGGTTTGGGGCTAGCGGGGTTCTACGAGCAGTACTTC	CASGLGLAGFYEQYF
TRBV18	-	TRBJ1-3	-	TGTGCCAGCTCACAGAACTGGGGCTCTGGAAACACCATATATTTT	CASSQNWGSGNTIYF
TRBV7-2	few	TRBJ2-7	TRBD2	TGTGCCAGCAGCTTTCCCGGGACTAGCACCTACGAGCAGTACTTC	CASSFPGTSTYEQYF
TRBV18	-	TRBJ1-5	TRBD1	TGTGCCAGCTCACCAACGGGGACAGGGGAACAGCCCCAGCATTTT	CASSPTGTGEQPQHF
TRBV6-1	once	TRBJ1-2	-	TGTGCCAGCCTTGAAATCGGGCGGGTCTATGGCTACACCTTC	CASLEIGRVYGYTF
TRBV7-3	-	TRBJ2-7	-	TGTGCCAGCAGCTTGCACGGGGACGGCGAGCAGTACTTC	CASSLHGDGEQYF
TRBV5-1	-	TRBJ1-3	-	TGCGCCGTAGTTGGCGGGTCTGGAAACACCATATATTTT	CAVVGGSGNTIYF
TRBV30	-	TRBJ2-5	TRBD2	TGTGCCTGGGAGGCGGGTAGCGGGGGGGCGAAGGAGACCCAGTACTTC	CAWEAGSGGAKETQYF
TRBV5-4	-	TRBJ2-3	TRBD1	TGTGCCAGCAGCTGGACAGGAAGTTTCACAGATACGCAGTATTTT	CASSWTGSFTDTQYF
TRBV19	-	TRBJ2-2	TRBD1	TGTGCAAGTAGGTATTTATTGGGACAGACGAACACCGGGGAGCTGTTTTTT	CASRYLLGQTNTGELFF
TRBV4-1	-	TRBJ1-5	-	TGCGCCAGCAGCCAACCTGGAAAAGGGACGAATCAGCCCCAGCATTTT	CASSQPGKGTNQPQHF
TRBV5-4	once	TRBJ2-7	TRBD1	TGTGCCAGCAGCACGTGGACAGGACACGAGCAGTACTTC	CASSTWTGHEQYF
TRBV6-6	-	TRBJ2-5	TRBD2	TGTGCCAGCAGTTTCTTAGCGGGGGGGCAAGAGACCCAGTACTTC	CASSFLAGGQETQYF
TRBV18	-	TRBJ1-1	TRBD1	TGTGCCAGCTCAGCGACAGGGGTTAAGGACACTGAAGCTTTCTTT	CASSATGVKDTEAFF
TRBV2	-	TRBJ2-5	-	TGTGCCAGCAGAAGACAGCCCCTTGACCAAGAGACCCAGTACTTC	CASRRQPLDQETQYF
TRBV7-7	-	TRBJ2-3	-	TGTGCTAGCAGCTTAAATGGGGCCCTCACAGATACGCAGTATTTT	CASSLNGALTDTQYF
TRBV11-2	-	TRBJ1-3	-	TGTGCCAGCAGCTCGGGACTCGCGGGAAACACCATATATTTT	CASSSGLAGNTIYF
TRBV7-2	-	TRBJ2-2	-	TGTGCCAGCAGCTTAGATTGGACCGGGGAGCTGTTTTTT	CASSLDWTGELFF
TRBV5-1	-	TRBJ2-1	TRBD2	TGCGCCAGCAGCTCCTTAGCGGGGGGGTACAATGAGCAGTTCTTC	CASSSLAGGYNEQFF
TRBV19	-	TRBJ1-2	-	TGTGCCAGTAGTATGGGACTCGATAACTATGGCTACACCTTC	CASSMGLDNYGYTF
TRBV19	once	TRBJ1-3	-	TGTGCCAGTAGTCAAGCAGGAAACACCATATATTTT	CASSQAGNTIYF
TRBV7-3	-	TRBJ2-1	TRBD2	TGTGCCAGCAGCCCAGGACTAGCCTCCTACAATGAGCAGTTCTTC	CASSPGLASYNEQFF
TRBV7-2	few	TRBJ1-2	-	TGTGCCAGCAGCCGTGTAGCAGGGATGGACTATGGCTACACCTTC	CASSRVAGMDYGYTF
TRBV7-1	-	TRBJ2-6	-	TGTGCCAGCAGCCCGGCTGAACGAGGACAAAGTCGGGCCAACGTCCTGACTTTC	CASSPAERGQSRANVLTF
TRBV7-2	-	TRBJ2-5	-	TGTGCCAGCAGCTTAGGAGGGTTGGATGAGACCCAGTACTTC	CASSLGGLDETQYF
TRBV30	-	TRBJ1-2	-	TGTGCCTGGAGTTTTTCCCGGGGGCAAGGTGGCTACACCTTC	CAWSFSRGQGGYTF
TRBV7-2	-	TRBJ2-3	TRBD2	TGTGCCAGCAGCCCCCTACCGTTACTAGCGGGGGTGCCAGATACGCAGTATTTT	CASSPLPLLAGVPDTQYF
TRBV7-6	-	TRBJ2-7	-	TGTGCCAGCAGCCCCGGAGTCCACTCCTACGAGCAGTACTTC	CASSPGVHSYEQYF
TRBV6-5	-	TRBJ1-5	-	TGTGCCAGCACCAGGTCCTTAGGAAGCAATCAGCCCCAGCATTTT	CASTRSLGSNQPQHF
TRBV6-5	-	TRBJ2-4	-	TGTGCCAGCAGTTACTCTCCCAGAGCCAAAAACATTCAGTACTTC	CASSYSPRAKNIQYF
TRBV5-1	-	TRBJ1-1	TRBD1	TGCGCCAGCAGCTTGGATCCTATGGGGACAGGGGGCGACGGCACTGAAGCTTTCTTT	CASSLDPMGTGGDGTEAFF
TRBV7-9	-	TRBJ1-1	-	TGTGCCAGCAGCCCGACACCTAACACTGAAGCTTTCTTT	CASSPTPNTEAFF
TRBV5-6	-	TRBJ2-5	TRBD1	TGTGCCAGCAGCCCCTACACGGGACAGGGGATAGAGACCCAGTACTTC	CASSPYTGQGIETQYF
TRBV6-5	-	TRBJ1-3	-	TGTGCCAGCAGGTCGACAGAGGCAAACACCATATATTTT	CASRSTEANTIYF
TRBV7-9	-	TRBJ1-3	TRBD1	TGTGCCAGCAGCTCAAACAGGGGCGGGGGAAACACCATATATTTT	CASSSNRGGGNTIYF
TRBV7-3	-	TRBJ1-2	-	TGTGCCAGCAGCCAGACAGTTTGGGGCTATGGCTACACCTTC	CASSQTVWGYGYTF
TRBV2	-	TRBJ1-2	-	TGTGCCAGCAGCGCCTCCGGGGATGGCTACACCTTC	CASSASGDGYTF
TRBV4-2	-	TRBJ2-1	TRBD2	TGTGCCAGCAGCCAAGACCCCCTGGTAGCGGGGGGCTACAATGAGCAGTTCTTC	CASSQDPLVAGGYNEQFF
TRBV5-1	-	TRBJ2-3	TRBD2	TGCGCCAGCAGCCAGGGCTTCGGGACTAGCGGGGATACGCAGTATTTT	CASSQGFGTSGDTQYF
TRBV4-1	-	TRBJ1-3	-	TGCGCCAGCAGCCAAGATGCGGTCGGGGCCAACTCTGGAAACACCATATATTTT	CASSQDAVGANSGNTIYF
TRBV7-5	-	TRBJ2-4	-	TGTGTCAGAAGTAGTGGTGGGGGCTCGAACATTCAGTACTTC	CVRSSGGGSNIQYF
TRBV6-1	few	TRBJ1-5	-	TGTGCCAGCAGGGAAATCGCGGCAGGGTACAATCAGCCCCAGCATTTT	CASREIAAGYNQPQHF
TRBV28	once	TRBJ1-5	-	TGTGCCAGCAGTCCCGACCTGATGAGGAATCAGCCCCAGCATTTT	CASSPDLMRNQPQHF
TRBV6-1	-	TRBJ1-4	-	TGTGCCAGCAGTGAAGCAAGGGGAGGGGTTGAAAAACTGTTTTTT	CASSEARGGVEKLFF
TRBV15	-	TRBJ1-1	TRBD1	TGTGCCACCAGCAGAGATTTCGGGGACAGGGCTGAAGCTTTCTTT	CATSRDFGDRAEAFF
TRBV6-6	few	TRBJ1-1	-	TGTGCCAGCAGCGACATTTTTAGGTCTGAAGCTTTCTTT	CASSDIFRSEAFF
TRBV12-5	-	TRBJ2-2	-	TGTGCTAGTGGTTTCCTCCGAGGAGCGAACACCGGGGAGCTGTTTTTT	CASGFLRGANTGELFF
TRBV6-4	-	TRBJ2-2	-	TGTGCCAGCAGTAACTTGAACACCGGGGAGCTGTTTTTT	CASSNLNTGELFF
TRBV11-2	-	TRBJ1-1	TRBD1	TGTGCCAGCAGCATCCCCGGGACAGCGAACACTGAAGCTTTCTTT	CASSIPGTANTEAFF
TRBV5-6	once	TRBJ1-2	-	TGTGCCAGCAGCTTATATAGTGGTGCCGGAGGTGGCTACACCTTC	CASSLYSGAGGGYTF
TRBV7-2	-	TRBJ2-3	TRBD1	TGTGCCAGCAGCCCGGGACAGGGGCCAGATACGCAGTATTTT	CASSPGQGPDTQYF
TRBV5-1	-	TRBJ2-7	TRBD2	TGCGCCAGCAGCCACCGGCGGGGGTACGAGCAGTACTTC	CASSHRRGYEQYF
TRBV6-6	-	TRBJ1-6	-	TGTGCCAGCAGTGCCCAGGACCTAGGTTCACCCCTCCACTTT	CASSAQDLGSPLHF